This TCR beta chain originates from a study of radiotherapy plus CTLA-4 blockade in lung cancer. V lost 3 bases to trimming and J lost 0 bases, with 12 bases between them. Germline values: CDR1 MNHEY, CDR2 SMNVEV (reference sequence). There are 16 residues in the CDR3. Sequenced by immunoSEQ multiplex PCR; TCRdb stores in-frame clones only, minus some. The sample shows 65,000 to 90,000 clones, about 87% of them seen only once. The source is a human donor with non-small cell lung cancer who had stable disease on radiotherapy plus ipilimumab. The chain joins TRBV27 to TRBJ1-3; D is uncertain. The starting material was peripheral blood, obtained from a patient treated with radiotherapy plus ipilimumab. CDR3 residues: CASSFGDPSSGNTIYF. The DNA of the CDR3 is TGTGCCAGCAGTTTCGGGGATCCCAGCTCTGGAAACACCATATATTTT.